This T cell receptor beta chain was recorded in a study of PD-1 blockade in classical Hodgkin lymphoma. Study-wide results and limits: Those achieving complete response showed baseline diversity like newly diagnosed patients. Diversity in CD4+ TCRs, unlike that measured in CD8+ TCRs, had risen significantly by C4D1. Those starting nivolumab under 1 year post-ASCT were excluded. When set against healthy donors, newly diagnosed patients were reported to show lower baseline TCR diversity.

The V end was cut by 6 bases, the J end by 0 bases, with 9 bases between. Germline V gene data show CDR1 as MNHNS and CDR2 as SASEGT. The CDR3 totals 14 residues. This clone has just one count. What it binds is not known. The assay was immunoSEQ multiplex PCR, and TCRdb's table has in-frame clones only and misses some. This sample has under 30,000 clones; approximately 79% occur once, and the top ten carry 5% to 7.5%. The time point was: cycle 4 day 1 (C4D1), after more than five weeks of nivolumab. Each of the patients experienced relapse following autologous stem cell transplantation, and their brentuximab vedotin exposure differed.

This sample comprised peripheral blood mononuclear cells (PBMCs), obtained before the fourth cycle of nivolumab. The receptor was isolated from a human donor with classical Hodgkin lymphoma. V usage is TRBV6-1 and J usage is TRBJ1-5; tentative D call: TRBD1 (6 bases). CDR3 in DNA: TGTGCCAGCAGCAGGGGCGATAGCAATCAGCCCCAGCATTTT. Protein: CASSRGDSNQPQHF.